The present TCR beta chain was sequenced within a study of response to subunit inactivated influenza vaccine listed by TCRdb under 2018. For the study in its entirety: Deep quantitative profiling of the T cell receptor repertoire was used in the study to follow responses to a trivalent subunit inactivated influenza vaccine.

Libraries came from RT-PCR. TCRdb names Illumina HiSeq 2500 as the instrument used. The public sequencing data were trimmed at Q25 with fastp and processed into clonotypes with MiXCR by TCRdb, which kept only in-frame beta chains. Rows matching on CDR3 protein sequence are summarized as one entry with the most common DNA and genes. For this sample there are 500,000 to 750,000 distinct CDR3 sequences; 14% appear just once. Approximately 10% of the sample is in the top ten clones. What the authors observed across the whole study: The authors suggested that each seasonal influenza vaccination may recruit only a limited number of new T cells.

On this clonotype: Its antigen is currently not known. A read error is possible here, since a much larger clone lies one base away.

Its CDR3 holds 17 amino acids, cysteine through phenylalanine. The entry retains the CDR3 DNA only, 51 bases that are in frame from base 1. V loses 6 bases of germline sequence and J loses 2 bases, and the interval between the two ends is 22 bases. Sequences SGHTA (CDR1) and FQGNSA (CDR2) are obtained from the germline V gene. The source is a man between 45 and 60 years old who received an inactivated influenza vaccine. Donor details come from another sample of the same person, matched by shared clones. Rearrangement joined TRBV7-2 to TRBJ2-5, and possibly TRBD2, on 6 matching bases. Sequencing used PBMCs from blood, obtained roughly 13 days after vaccination. The CDR3 has the sequence CASRPGDGRGPQETQYF. DNA sequence: TGTGCCAGCAGACCAGGTGATGGGCGGGGTCCTCAAGAGACCCAGTACTTC.